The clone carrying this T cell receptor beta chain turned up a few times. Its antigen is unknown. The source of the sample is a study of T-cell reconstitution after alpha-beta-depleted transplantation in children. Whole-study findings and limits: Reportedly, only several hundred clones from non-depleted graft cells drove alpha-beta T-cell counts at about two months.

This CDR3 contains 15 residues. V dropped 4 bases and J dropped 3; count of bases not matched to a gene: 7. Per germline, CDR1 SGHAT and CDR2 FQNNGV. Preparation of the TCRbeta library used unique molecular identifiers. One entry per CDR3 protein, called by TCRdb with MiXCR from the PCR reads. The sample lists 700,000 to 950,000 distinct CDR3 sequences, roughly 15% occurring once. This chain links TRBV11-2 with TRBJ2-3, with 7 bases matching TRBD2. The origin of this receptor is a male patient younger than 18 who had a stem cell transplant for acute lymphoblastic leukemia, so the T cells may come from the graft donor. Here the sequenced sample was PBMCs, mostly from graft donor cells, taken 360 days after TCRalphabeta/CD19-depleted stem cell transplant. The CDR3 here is CASSSLREGTDTQYF. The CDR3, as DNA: TGTGCCAGCAGCTCCCTTAGGGAGGGGACAGATACGCAGTATTTT.